The T cell receptor beta chain described here comes from a study of technical replicates of blood from a handful of donors. The length of the CDR3 is 14 residues. The V gene's germline CDR1 is MNHEY and CDR2 SVGAGI. V lost 6 bases, J lost 5 bases, and 14 bases lay in between. Generated by immunoSEQ multiplex PCR, the TCRdb table keeps only in-frame clones and is missing some. Of 15,000 to 20,000 clones listed, 87% are singletons. The receptor was isolated from a human donor in good health. Sequenced sample: PBMCs. The chain is built from TRBV6-5 and TRBJ1-3; no firm D call. CDR3 loop: CASSGDQKRNTIYF. CDR3 nucleotides: TGTGCCAGCAGCGGGGATCAGAAAAGAAACACCATATATTTT.